Listed below are T cell receptor beta chains from one sample, sequenced in a study of lymphopenia after photon versus proton radiotherapy. Clones were read by immunoSEQ multiplex PCR, and TCRdb kept only the in-frame ones, dropping some. The sample shows 150,000 to 200,000 clones, approximately 86% of them seen only once. Sequencing was performed on peripheral blood, taken from a patient treated with photon-based radiotherapy. These receptors all come from a middle-aged man with gastric cancer. Both conserved end residues are part of each CDR3. Each record gives: D gene, V gene, clone size, J gene, CDR3 protein, CDR3 DNA. The D gene is left open where the match is weak. Clone size, where shown, is once, few, many, or a class for clones that have expanded.

>.|TRBV7-2|.|TRBJ2-5
CASSRDATVQETQYF
TGTGCCAGCAGCCGTGACGCGACCGTCCAAGAGACCCAGTACTTC
>.|TRBV9|.|TRBJ2-2
CASSVENSDTGELFF
TGTGCCAGCAGCGTAGAAAATAGCGACACCGGGGAGCTGTTTTTT
>TRBD2|TRBV6-1|.|TRBJ2-1
CASSEATLAGANEQFF
TGTGCCAGCAGTGAAGCAACTTTAGCGGGAGCCAATGAGCAGTTCTTC
>.|TRBV29-1|once|TRBJ2-5
CSASQETQYF
TGCAGCGCCTCCCAAGAGACCCAGTACTTC
>.|TRBV25-1|.|TRBJ1-1
CASSDQGGSGAFF
TGTGCCAGCAGTGATCAGGGCGGGAGCGGAGCTTTCTTT
>TRBD1|TRBV27|.|TRBJ1-2
CASRQGANYGYTF
TGTGCCAGCAGACAGGGGGCCAACTATGGCTACACCTTC
>.|TRBV9|.|TRBJ2-7
CASSQATAGEQYF
TGTGCCAGCAGTCAAGCTACGGCGGGCGAGCAGTACTTC
>.|TRBV6-4|.|TRBJ1-1
CASSLTLSGRNTEAFF
TGTGCCAGCAGTCTGACCCTATCGGGGCGGAACACTGAAGCTTTCTTT
>.|TRBV5-1|.|TRBJ2-2
CASRNEGAGELFF
TGCGCCAGCAGGAACGAGGGGGCCGGGGAGCTGTTTTTT
>TRBD1|TRBV7-2|once|TRBJ2-2
CASSLQGAANTGELFF
TGTGCCAGCAGCTTACAGGGGGCTGCGAACACCGGGGAGCTGTTTTTT
>.|TRBV11-2|.|TRBJ2-5
CASSLDGPHHGDQYF
TGTGCCAGCAGCTTAGATGGGCCCCACCACGGGGACCAGTACTTC
>TRBD2|TRBV7-7|.|TRBJ2-5
CASSLGSGRETQYF
TGTGCCAGCAGCTTAGGGAGCGGGAGAGAGACCCAGTACTTC
>.|TRBV7-8|.|TRBJ1-1
CASIRVGTEAFF
TGTGCCAGCATTCGGGTAGGCACTGAAGCTTTCTTT
>.|TRBV6-1|.|TRBJ1-1
CASSTLQGNTEAFF
TGTGCCAGCAGTACTCTACAGGGGAACACTGAAGCTTTCTTT
>.|TRBV7-2|.|TRBJ2-4
CASSPRTAVAKNIQYF
TGTGCCAGCAGCCCCCGGACGGCCGTAGCCAAAAACATTCAGTACTTC
>.|TRBV2|.|TRBJ2-7
CASNRDTDSYEQYF
TGTGCCAGCAACCGGGACACCGACTCCTACGAGCAGTACTTC
>.|TRBV7-6|.|TRBJ1-1
CASSLKNTEAFF
TGTGCCAGCAGCCTCAAGAACACTGAAGCTTTCTTT
>TRBD2|TRBV5-4|.|TRBJ2-3
CASMNERESKDTQYF
TGTGCCAGCATGAACGAGCGGGAGTCGAAAGATACGCAGTATTTT
>.|TRBV28|once|TRBJ2-7
CASSSRPGDEQYF
TGTGCCAGCAGTTCCCGACCTGGGGACGAGCAGTACTTC
>.|TRBV28|.|TRBJ1-5
CASSLVGGDQPQHF
TGTGCCAGCAGTTTAGTGGGAGGGGACCAGCCCCAGCATTTT
>TRBD1|TRBV11-2|.|TRBJ2-3
CASSSRTGGPTDTQYF
TGTGCCAGCAGCTCCCGGACAGGGGGGCCCACAGATACGCAGTATTTT
>.|TRBV5-1|.|TRBJ1-5
CASSLGSGWNQPQHF
TGCGCCAGCAGCTTGGGCTCGGGTTGGAATCAGCCCCAGCATTTT